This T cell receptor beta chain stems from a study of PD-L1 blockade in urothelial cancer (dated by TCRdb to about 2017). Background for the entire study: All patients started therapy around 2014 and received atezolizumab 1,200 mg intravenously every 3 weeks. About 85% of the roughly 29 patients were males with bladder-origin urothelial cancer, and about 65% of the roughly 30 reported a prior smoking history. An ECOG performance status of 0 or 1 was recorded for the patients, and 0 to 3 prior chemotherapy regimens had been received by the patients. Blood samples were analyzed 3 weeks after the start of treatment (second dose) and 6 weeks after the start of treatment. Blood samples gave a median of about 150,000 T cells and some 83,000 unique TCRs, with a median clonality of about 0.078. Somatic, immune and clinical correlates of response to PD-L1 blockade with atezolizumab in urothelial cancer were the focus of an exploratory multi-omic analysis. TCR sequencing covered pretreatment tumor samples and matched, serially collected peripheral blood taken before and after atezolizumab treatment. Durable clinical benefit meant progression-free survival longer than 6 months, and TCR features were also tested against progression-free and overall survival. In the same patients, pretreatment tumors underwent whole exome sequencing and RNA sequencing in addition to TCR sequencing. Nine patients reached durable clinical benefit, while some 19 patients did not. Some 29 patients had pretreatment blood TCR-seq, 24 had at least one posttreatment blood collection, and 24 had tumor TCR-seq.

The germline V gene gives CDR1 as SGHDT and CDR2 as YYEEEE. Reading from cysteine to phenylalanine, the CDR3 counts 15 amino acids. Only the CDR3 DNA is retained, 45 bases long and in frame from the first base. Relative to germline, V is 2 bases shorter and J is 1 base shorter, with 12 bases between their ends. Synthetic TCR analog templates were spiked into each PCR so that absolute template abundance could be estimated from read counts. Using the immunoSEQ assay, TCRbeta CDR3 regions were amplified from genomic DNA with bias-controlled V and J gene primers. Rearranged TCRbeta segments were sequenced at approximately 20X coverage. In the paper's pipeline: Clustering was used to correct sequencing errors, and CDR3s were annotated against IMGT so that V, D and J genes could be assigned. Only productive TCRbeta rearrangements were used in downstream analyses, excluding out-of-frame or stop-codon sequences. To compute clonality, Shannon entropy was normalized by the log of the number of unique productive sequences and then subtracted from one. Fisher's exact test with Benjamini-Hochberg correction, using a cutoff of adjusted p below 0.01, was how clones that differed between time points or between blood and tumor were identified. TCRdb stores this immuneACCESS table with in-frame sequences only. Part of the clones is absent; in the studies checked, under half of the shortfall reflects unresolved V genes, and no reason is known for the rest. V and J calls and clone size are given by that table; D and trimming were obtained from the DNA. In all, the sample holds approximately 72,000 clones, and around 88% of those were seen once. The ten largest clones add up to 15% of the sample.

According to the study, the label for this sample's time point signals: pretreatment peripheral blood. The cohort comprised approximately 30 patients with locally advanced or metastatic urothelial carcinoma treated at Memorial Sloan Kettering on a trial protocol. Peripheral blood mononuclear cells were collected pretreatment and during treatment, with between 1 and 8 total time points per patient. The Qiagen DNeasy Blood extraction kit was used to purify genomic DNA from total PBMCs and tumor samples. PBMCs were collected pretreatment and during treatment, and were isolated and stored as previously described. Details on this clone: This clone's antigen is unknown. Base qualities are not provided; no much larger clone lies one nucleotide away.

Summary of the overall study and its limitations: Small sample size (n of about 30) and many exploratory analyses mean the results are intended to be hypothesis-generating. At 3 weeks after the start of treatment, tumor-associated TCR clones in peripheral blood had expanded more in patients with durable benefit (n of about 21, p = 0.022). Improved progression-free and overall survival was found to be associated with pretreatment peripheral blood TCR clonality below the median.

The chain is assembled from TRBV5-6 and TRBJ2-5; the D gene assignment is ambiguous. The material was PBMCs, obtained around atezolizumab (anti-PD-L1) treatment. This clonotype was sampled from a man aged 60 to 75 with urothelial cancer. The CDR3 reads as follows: CASSFDMTRQETQYF. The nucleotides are TGTGCCAGCAGCTTTGATATGACTCGCCAAGAGACCCAGTACTTC.